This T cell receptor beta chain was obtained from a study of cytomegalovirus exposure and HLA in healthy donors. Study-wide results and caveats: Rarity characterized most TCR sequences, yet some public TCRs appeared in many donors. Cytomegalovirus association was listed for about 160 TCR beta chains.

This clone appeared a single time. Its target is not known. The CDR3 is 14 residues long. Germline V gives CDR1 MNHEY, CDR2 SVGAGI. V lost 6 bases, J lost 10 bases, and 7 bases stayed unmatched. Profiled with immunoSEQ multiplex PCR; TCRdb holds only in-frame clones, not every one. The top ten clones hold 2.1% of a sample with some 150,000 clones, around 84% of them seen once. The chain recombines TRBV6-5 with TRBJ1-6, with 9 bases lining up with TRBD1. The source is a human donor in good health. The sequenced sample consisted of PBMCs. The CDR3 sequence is CASRTGQGQSPLHF. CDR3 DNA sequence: TGTGCCAGCAGGACCGGACAGGGGCAATCACCCCTCCACTTT.